This T cell receptor beta chain was captured by sequencing in a study of T-cell memory formation after mild COVID-19. Whole-study context: Across donors, TCR clusters were largely donor specific. Study-wide results and limits: CM and EM subsets held most contracting CD4+ clones; EMRA held CD8+ ones. Among clones peaking at day 37 in the second wave, SARS-CoV-2 specificity remained unconfirmed.

The CDR3 is 13 amino acids. Looked up from germline, CDR1 is GTSNPN and CDR2 is SVGIG (reference sequence). Trimming left V 7 bases short and J 8 bases short, with 15 bases between. Note on this clonotype: Its specificity is not known.

TCRdb re-analysed the 5' RACE reads in MiXCR, keeping a single row per CDR3 protein. The table lists about 27,000 distinct CDR3 sequences, about 16% of them singletons. The J gene is TRBJ1-6, the V gene TRBV30; D remains ambiguous. Sequencing was done on a sample of PBMCs or a T cell subset sorted from them (not recorded which). The sequence came from an adult who had mild COVID-19 (a few samples of this study predate the infection). Cell type and time point are not known. CDR3: CAFSREGDSPLHF. DNA of the CDR3: TGTGCCTTCTCACGGGAGGGCGATTCACCCCTCCACTTT.